This TCR beta chain was captured in a study of blood T cell repertoires in COVID-19. Produced via immunoSEQ multiplex PCR; TCRdb's table is partial and in-frame only. This table holds 90,000 to 100,000 clones, roughly four fifths found once. The length of the CDR3 is 15 residues. V lost 5 bases to trimming and J lost 0 bases, with 14 bases between them. CDR1 is MNHEY, CDR2 SVGAGI, per germline. This clone was counted only a few times. The sequenced sample consisted of peripheral blood. The clonotype comes from a man aged 60-69 years with acute or convalescent COVID-19. The chain combines TRBV6-5 with TRBJ2-7; D uncertain. The CDR3 DNA follows: TGTGCCAGCAGTAGCGACTTCCAGAGCTCCTACGAGCAGTACTTC. It translates to CASSSDFQSSYEQYF.